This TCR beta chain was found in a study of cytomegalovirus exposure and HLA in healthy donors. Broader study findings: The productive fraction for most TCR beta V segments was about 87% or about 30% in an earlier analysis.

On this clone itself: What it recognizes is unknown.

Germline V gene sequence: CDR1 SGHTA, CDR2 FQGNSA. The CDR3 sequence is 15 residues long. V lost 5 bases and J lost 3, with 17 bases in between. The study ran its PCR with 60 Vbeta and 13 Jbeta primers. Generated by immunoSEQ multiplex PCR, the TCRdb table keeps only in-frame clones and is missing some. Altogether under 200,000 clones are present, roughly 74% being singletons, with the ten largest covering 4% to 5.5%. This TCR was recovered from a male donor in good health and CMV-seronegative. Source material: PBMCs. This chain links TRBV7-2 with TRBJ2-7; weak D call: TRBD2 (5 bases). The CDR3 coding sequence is TGTGCCAGCAGCCTGACGGGGAGCCTCGTCTACGAGCAGTACTTC. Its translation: CASSLTGSLVYEQYF.